This TCR beta chain is from a study of PD-L1 blockade in urothelial cancer. Across the whole study: There were a median of roughly 140,000 T cells in blood samples. Study findings and constraints: Survival was better when pretreatment blood TCR clonality fell below the median.

This clone has more than one count but fewer than ten. As yet, its antigen is unknown. In each PCR, synthetic TCR analog templates were spiked in. Measured with immunoSEQ multiplex PCR; TCRdb has only the in-frame clones, and not every one. The repertoire holds tens of thousands of clones, with around three quarters as singletons. CDR1 is MNHEY and CDR2 is SMNVEV in the germline V gene (reference sequence). The CDR3 consists of 14 residues. The V gene lost 1 base and the J gene lost 5 bases, with 12 bases spanning the gap. The clonotype was recovered from a man between 65 and 85 years old with urothelial cancer. The sample in question was PBMCs, obtained around atezolizumab (anti-PD-L1) treatment. The V and J genes are TRBV27 and TRBJ2-7; D may be TRBD1 (5 bases). The CDR3 reads CASSLWAGKNEQYF. The CDR3 nucleotides read TGTGCCAGCAGTTTATGGGCAGGGAAAAACGAGCAGTACTTC.